This entry features one T cell receptor (beta chain) sequence. What it binds is unknown. The PCR employed 60 Vbeta primers together with 13 Jbeta primers. Repertoires were generated with immunoSEQ multiplex PCR, while TCRdb's copy carries only in-frame clones and drops some. The sample holds fewer than 200,000 clones, 80% seen once. This sample was taken from a study of cytomegalovirus exposure and HLA in healthy donors. Study background: Researchers found that roughly 80% of about 400 genotyped donors fell within the Caucasian-associated ancestry cluster. Study observations and caveats: One variant, a missense change in DCLRE1C, was linked in a later analysis to TCR beta V- and J-gene trimming. Apparent HLA restriction characterized most CMV-associated TCR beta chains in a later analysis.

Samples came from healthy bone marrow donors. The CDR3 sequence is 12 residues long. Germline V gene data show CDR1 as MNHNS and CDR2 as SASEGT. Deletions cut 8 bases from V and 6 bases from J, with 8 bases between. Sequencing was performed on PBMCs. The chain recombines TRBV6-1 with TRBJ1-6; D is unclear. The sequence derives from a woman in her 50s in good health and CMV-seronegative. The CDR3 loop reads CASSGLNSPLHF. DNA of the CDR3: TGTGCCAGCTCTGGACTTAATTCACCCCTCCACTTT.